The text below deals with one T cell receptor (beta chain). CDR3 length: 13 residues. Germline values: CDR1 MNHNY, CDR2 SVGAGI (reference sequence). The J segment lost 9 bases and the V segment lost 5 bases, leaving 6 bases of the junction unmatched. This sample is part of a study of radiotherapy plus CTLA-4 blockade in lung cancer. Data came from immunoSEQ multiplex PCR; TCRdb stores just in-frame clones and leaves some out. The sample has 55,000 to 80,000 clones, roughly 77% seen once; the top ten hold 4% to 5.5%. The chain recombines TRBV6-6 with TRBJ1-5; 8 nucleotides agree with TRBD1. This specimen was peripheral blood, taken from a patient treated with radiotherapy plus ipilimumab. The receptor was derived from a human donor with non-small cell lung cancer who had a complete response to radiotherapy plus ipilimumab. The CDR3 DNA follows: TGTGCCAGCAGTCCCAGGGGGCTGGGGCCCCAGCATTTT. Protein sequence: CASSPRGLGPQHF.